This T cell receptor (beta chain) was documented in a study of blood T cell repertoires in COVID-19 (dated by TCRdb to 2018 to 2021). In terms of the full investigation: Collaborator samples came from the United States, Italy and Spain and covered acute and convalescent phases of COVID-19. The material from the prospective study consisted of cDNA or gDNA derived from T cells, B-cell-depleted T cells, or PBMCs. Subjects who had been exposed to COVID-19, were actively infected with it, or had recovered from it provided the deeply sampled blood TCRbeta repertoires that made up the dataset. The repertoires were released in a freely available public database meant as a resource for research on the immune response to SARS-CoV-2. Samples came from the ongoing ImmuneRACE study (first 160 participants) plus 1,254 subjects from 6 global collaborators. Nearly every sample came with metadata listing a de-identified subject ID, COVID-19 status, age in years and sex. HLA class I and class II types, where available, came from metadata supplied by the sample provider rather than from assay-based typing. The research as a whole found: How much clinical and demographic metadata was included differed by source and by participant, and the metadata was provided uncurated.

At one collaborating source in Seattle, patients were enrolled during active infection and were followed longitudinally through the course of disease. Whole blood was collected in K2EDTA tubes by collaborating institutions according to the institutions' own protocols. For TCRbeta analysis, collaborator samples were shipped as frozen whole blood, as isolated PBMCs, or as DNA extracted from either sample type. The CDR3 measures 16 amino acids from cysteine to phenylalanine. Of the read, only the CDR3 DNA is kept; its 48 bases are in frame from base 1. V is trimmed back by 8 bases and J by 4 bases, and the junction contains 15 bases that no gene match accounts for. CDR1 and CDR2 were assigned from the germline V gene (reference sequence) as MNHEY and SMNVEV. With respect to this clone: The clone's antigen remains unknown. Base quality data are lacking; no much larger clone is found one base away.

TCRbeta CDR3 regions were amplified from genomic DNA using the immunoSEQ Assay, a bias-controlled multiplex PCR. As for the authors' bioinformatics: Nucleated cell counts per sample were estimated from amplification of reference gene primers within the assay. To quantify the absolute abundance of each unique TCRbeta CDR3 rearrangement, sequence reads were collapsed and filtered. Productive Simpson clonality was computed per sample as the square root of Simpson's diversity index over productive rearrangements. TCRdb holds this immuneACCESS table with in-frame rearrangements only. Some clones are missing; in checked studies, unresolved V genes explain under half, and the rest has no known cause. V and J calls and clone size are as listed in that table; D and trimming were resolved from the DNA. In this sample the table shows about 300,000 clones, approximately 92% of which occur a single time. 6.8% of the sample belongs to the ten largest clones.

This receptor was identified in a woman in her 30s with COVID-19, enrolled during active disease. Source material: peripheral blood. The chain links TRBV27 with TRBJ1-2, with 8 middle bases fitting TRBD1. The CDR3 has the sequence CASGRDRIDWGYGYTF. Here is the DNA: TGTGCCAGCGGCCGGGACAGGATCGATTGGGGCTATGGCTACACCTTC.